This TCR beta chain is from a study of graft-versus-host responses after intestinal transplantation. Study-level information: Anti-thymocyte globulin served as induction for all recipients, who then took tacrolimus and steroids for 3 to 4 years.

Generated by immunoSEQ multiplex PCR, the TCRdb table keeps only in-frame clones and is missing some. The sample holds about 100,000 clones, roughly 90% seen once. In this sample, this clone turned up a few times. As yet, its antigen is unknown. V dropped 4 bases and J dropped 4; count of bases not matched to a gene: 4. Germline CDR1 and CDR2: SGHTA and FQGNSA. This CDR3 comprises 15 residues. This chain connects TRBV7-2 to TRBJ2-3; 11 positions match TRBD1. The receptor was isolated from a human donor who was the organ donor for an intestinal transplant. Sample: unstimulated CD4+ T cells sorted from spleen or lymph node cells, taken before transplant. DNA for the CDR3: TGTGCCAGCAGCTCGGGACAGGGGGGAGCAGATACGCAGTATTTT. Its translation is CASSSGQGGADTQYF.